The 9 T cell receptor beta chains below were found in one sample sequenced in a study of beta chain features in type 1 diabetes. The study reverse transcribed the entire isolated RNA, so it sequenced expressed TCRB transcripts. Sequenced by immunoSEQ multiplex PCR; TCRdb stores in-frame clones only, minus some. The sample lists 600,000 to 700,000 clones, about an eighth seen once, with about 0.02% in the top ten. Study observations and caveats: All four CD4+ subsets of Type 1 diabetes patients contained TCRB CDR3s that were moderately but significantly shorter.

For these TCRs, the target antigens are not known. What was sequenced was naive CD4+ T cells from blood. These receptor sequences come from a man younger than 35 with type 1 diabetes.

The CDR3 region is CAISDGTISYNEQFF. Here the CDR3 DNA reads TGTGCCATCAGTGACGGTACGATCTCCTACAATGAGCAGTTCTTC. The chain carries TRBV10-3 and TRBJ2-1; no definite D call. The CDR3 spans 15 residues. Trimming shortened V by 3 bases and J by 0 bases, and 9 bases separated the two germline ends. The germline gives CDR1 ENHRY, CDR2 SYGVKD.

This clone was found a few times. The gene calls are TRBV30 and TRBJ2-7; TRBD2 might be the D (5 bases). V was pared by 5 bases and J by 6 bases, with 11 bases between. The CDR3 has 11 amino acids. Germline assignment: CDR1 GTSNPN and CDR2 SVGIG (reference sequence). CDR3 DNA sequence: TGTGCCTGGGGTCGGACTGCCGAGCAGTACTTC. This codes for CAWGRTAEQYF.

The V gene is TRBV5-1, the J gene TRBJ1-1; D is perhaps TRBD1 (5 bases). V was clipped by 1 base and J by 4 bases, with 8 bases between them. The length of the CDR3 is 13 residues. Germline values: CDR1 SGHRS, CDR2 YFSETQ. The CDR3 nucleotides are TGCGCCAGCAGCTTGAGTAGGGGCACTGAAGCTTTCTTT. Amino acid sequence: CASSLSRGTEAFF.

This clone was found a few times. The chain joins TRBV30 to TRBJ1-4; D remains ambiguous. CDR1 GTSNPN and CDR2 SVGIG come from the germline V gene (reference sequence). Deletions cut 4 bases from V and 2 bases from J, with 11 bases between. The CDR3 covers 14 residues. This CDR3 reads CAWKVGSTNEKLFF. The DNA for the CDR3 is TGTGCCTGGAAGGTGGGGTCGACTAATGAAAAACTGTTTTTT. Combining the CDR3 with reference TRBV30 and TRBJ1-4 gives the whole variable domain SQTIHQWPATLVQPVGSPLSLECTVEGTSNPNLYWYRQAAGRGLQLLFYSVGIGQISSEVPQNLSASRPQDRQFILSSKKLLLSDSGFYLCAWKVGSTNEKLFFGSGTQLSVL.

This sequence joins TRBV29-1 and TRBJ1-1; D unclear. Per the germline V gene, CDR1 is SQVTM and CDR2 is ANQGSEA. V was cut by 4 bases and J by 1 base, with 13 bases left in between. This CDR3 has 14 residues. CDR3 loop: CSVVPLAENTEAFF. The CDR3 DNA sequence: TGCAGCGTTGTCCCCTTGGCAGAGAACACTGAAGCTTTCTTT.

This rearrangement joins TRBV30 to TRBJ1-5; D is uncertain. CDR3 size: 13 residues. Germline-derived CDR1 and CDR2 are GTSNPN and SVGIG (reference sequence). V lost 0 bases and J lost 5, with 8 bases in between. The CDR3 region is CAWSVERDQPQHF. The CDR3 DNA reads TGTGCCTGGAGTGTTGAGCGTGATCAGCCCCAGCATTTT.

This clone appeared a few times. The CDR3 coding sequence is TGCAGCGTCCAGAGGGTGCCTAGTGGCAATGAGCAGTTCTTC. It codes for CSVQRVPSGNEQFF. The rearrangement links TRBV29-1 to TRBJ2-1; D may be TRBD2 (5 bases). The germline CDR1 and CDR2 sequences are SQVTM and ANQGSEA. CDR3 length: 14 residues. V lost 6 bases and J lost 6, with 18 bases in between.

This clone was counted between two and nine times. The chain links TRBV28 to TRBJ1-4; 8 nucleotides match TRBD1. Germline values: CDR1 MDHEN, CDR2 SYDVKM. With V trimmed by 3 bases and J by 12 bases, 12 bases remained unmatched. The CDR3 loop spans 15 amino acids. CDR3 DNA: TGTGCCAGCAGTTTTGGGGACAGGAGGGCGGTGGAACTGTTTTTT. Its translation is CASSFGDRRAVELFF.

The rearrangement joins TRBV7-9 to TRBJ1-1; D remains unclear. This CDR3 is built from 14 residues. Looked up from germline, CDR1 is SEHNR and CDR2 is FQNEAQ (reference sequence). The V end lost 5 bases, the J end lost 3 bases, and 13 bases lay between the germline ends. CDR3 region: CASSPGHLYTEAFF. CDR3 nucleotide sequence: TGTGCCAGCAGCCCCGGGCATTTGTACACTGAAGCTTTCTTT.